Shown below are 10 T cell receptor beta chains from a single sample sequenced in a study of blood T cell repertoires in COVID-19. Sequencing used immunoSEQ multiplex PCR; TCRdb keeps in-frame clones, though not all of them. There are roughly 200,000 clones in the sample; 88% occur only once, and around 1.6% lies in the top ten. Sequenced input: peripheral blood. The source is a man between 18 and 35 years old with active or convalescent COVID-19.

This chain links TRBV19 with TRBJ1-6, with no clear D. The germline gives CDR1 LNHDA, CDR2 SQIVND (reference sequence). The CDR3 has 15 amino acids. V dropped 7 bases and J dropped 3 bases, with 13 bases sitting between them. The CDR3 loop reads CASTGRGNYNSPLHF. The CDR3 nucleotides are TGTGCCAGTACCGGGAGAGGGAACTATAATTCACCCCTCCACTTT.

The chain links TRBV11-2 to TRBJ2-7, with 7 bases identical to TRBD1. Germline trimming cut 4 bases from V and 3 bases from J; bases unmatched to any gene: 6. The germline CDR1 and CDR2 sequences are SGHAT and FQNNGV. The CDR3 sequence is 14 residues long. This CDR3 reads CASSWHRGDYEQYF. The CDR3 region has the DNA TGTGCCAGCAGCTGGCACAGGGGCGACTACGAGCAGTACTTC.

This clone was detected only a few times. The rearrangement links TRBV7-8 to TRBJ1-1; 9 positions match TRBD1. V trimming: 1 base; J trimming: 4 bases; junction bases outside the gene matches: 4. The CDR3 consists of 15 residues. Germline values: CDR1 SGHVS, CDR2 FQNEAQ. In DNA form, the CDR3 reads TGTGCCAGCAGCTTAGGGACAGGGGTTTCCACTGAAGCTTTCTTT. Translating gives CASSLGTGVSTEAFF.

V and J are TRBV24-1 and TRBJ2-1; D is possibly TRBD1 (5 bases). This CDR3 comprises 11 residues. Germline values: CDR1 KGHDR, CDR2 SFDVKD. V was pared by 7 bases and J by 8 bases, with 8 bases between. The CDR3 protein is CATSVGDEQFF. The CDR3 region has the DNA TGTGCCACCAGCGTAGGGGATGAGCAGTTCTTC.

V usage is TRBV2 and J usage is TRBJ2-7, with D perhaps TRBD1 (6 bases). Trimming shortened V by 4 bases and J by 5 bases, and 18 bases separated the two germline ends. The CDR3 runs to 15 residues. Germline V CDR1 and CDR2: SNHLY, FYNNEI. The CDR3 DNA reads as TGTGCCAGCAGTGCAGGGGCCGCCACGGTGGACGAGCAGTACTTC. Translating it yields CASSAGAATVDEQYF. The full variable domain, rest sourced from reference TRBV2 and TRBJ2-7, is EPEVTQTPSHQVTQMGQEVILRCVPISNHLYFYWYRQILGQKVEFLVSFYNNEISEKSEIFDDQFSVERPDGSNFTLKIRSTKLEDSAMYFCASSAGAATVDEQYFGPGTRLTVT.

The gene calls are TRBV5-4 and TRBJ2-5; 8 bases fit TRBD1. Germline CDR1 and CDR2: SGHNT and YYREEE (reference sequence). The CDR3 loop spans 15 amino acids. V lost 3 bases, J lost 5 bases, and 9 bases stayed unmatched. The CDR3 protein is CASSWEDRVRETQYF. The CDR3, as DNA: TGTGCCAGCAGCTGGGAGGACAGGGTTAGGGAGACCCAGTACTTC.

This chain uses TRBV12-3 or TRBV12-4 with TRBJ1-2; D is unclear. The V end lost 5 bases, the J end lost 3 bases, and 10 bases lay between the germline ends. The CDR3 runs to 13 residues. In DNA form, the CDR3 reads TGTGCCAGCAGTCCCGCAGGCGACTATGGCTACACCTTC. Translated, it gives CASSPAGDYGYTF.

The J gene is TRBJ2-7, the V gene TRBV29-1; weak D call: TRBD1 (6 bases). Germline assignment: CDR1 SQVTM and CDR2 ANQGSEA. V was cut by 5 bases and J by 5 bases, with 16 bases left in between. The length of the CDR3 is 13 residues. DNA of the CDR3: TGCAGCGTTCTGGACAGCCTGAGGGACGAGCAGTACTTC. It encodes CSVLDSLRDEQYF.

The V gene is TRBV30, the J gene TRBJ1-1; 7 bases map to TRBD1. Germline trimming cut 2 bases from V and 1 base from J; bases unmatched to any gene: 4. From germline, CDR1 is GTSNPN and CDR2 SVGIG (reference sequence). The CDR3 totals 14 residues. The CDR3 loop reads CAWSTGVGNTEAFF. CDR3 nucleotide sequence: TGTGCCTGGAGTACAGGGGTGGGGAACACTGAAGCTTTCTTT.

The chain carries TRBV7-6 and TRBJ1-4, with D maybe TRBD1 (5 bases). The V gene lost 3 bases and the J gene lost 7 bases, with 9 bases spanning the gap. The CDR3 sequence is 13 residues long. Germline V gives CDR1 SGHVS, CDR2 FNYEAQ. The DNA for the CDR3 is TGTGCCAGCAGCTTTTTAACAGGTGAAAAACTGTTTTTT. As protein: CASSFLTGEKLFF.